Here is one TCR beta chain with its context. The clone's antigen remains unknown. This entry is derived from a study of T cells expressing NK-cell markers (dated by TCRdb to between 2020 and 2021). About the full investigation: In sorted CD3+CD56+NKG2C+, CD3+CD56+NKG2C- and CD3+CD56-NKG2C+ T-cell subsets from several donors, TCR beta-chain repertoires were profiled. Among the eight sequenced donors, only one was HCMV-seronegative, while the other seven were HCMV-seropositive. All eight donors whose samples were sequenced were randomly selected healthy volunteers, three of them men and five women. Sequencing of the libraries produced 2 x 150 bp reads on Illumina HiSeq 2000/2500, MiSeq or NextSeq.

A commercial ELISA kit detecting HCMV-specific IgG in serum was used to determine HCMV serostatus. Ficoll density gradient centrifugation was used to isolate peripheral blood mononuclear cells from blood. The investigation overall reported the following: It remained unclear whether the expanded NKG2C-expressing T cell clones were specific for HCMV antigens. In more than five donors, the dominant CD3+CD56+NKG2C+ clonotypes were found to rank among the top 10 CD8+ clonotypes and to make up roughly 1.0-8% of CD8+ T cells. Those dominant clonotypes were again the most abundant among CD3+CD56-NKG2C+ cells in several donors, at roughly 25-60.1%.

Sequencing took place on an Illumina HiSeq 2000. TCR beta cDNA libraries were made by 5'RACE template switching that added a universal primer site and unique molecular identifiers. Synthesis of cDNA was primed from the TCR beta constant segment and was followed by two consecutive PCR amplification steps. On the authors' methods: MIGEC handled demultiplexing of the reads and grouping by UMI, while MiTCR was used to assemble and quantify clonotypes. To exclude erroneous sequences, only TCR cDNA sequences supported by at least two reads were retained. The tcR package was used for downstream repertoire analysis, with clonotypes matched between fractions based on CDR3 nucleotide sequence plus V segment. VDJmatch was used to annotate antigen specificity against VDJdb, with one amino acid substitution in CDR3 allowed. TCRdb reprocessed the reads, and each CDR3 protein sequence is entered once, without DNA. These V and J calls rely on TCRdb rather than the paper's analysis. This sample's table carries 300,000 to 500,000 distinct CDR3 sequences. The top ten hold roughly 10% of the sample.

The sequence derives from a woman aged 45-65 years in good health. Donor details come from another sample of the same person, matched by shared clones. Sequenced input: blood T cells: a sorted CD56 or NKG2C T cell subset, CD4+ or CD8+ T cells, or bulk PBMC T cells (not recorded which).

CDR3 reads: CSVEGTSGRTSSYNEQFF. This sequence uses TRBV29-1 and TRBJ2-1; the D gene TCRdb calls, TRBD2, cannot be checked with no DNA. CDR1 is given as SQVTM and CDR2 as ANQGSEA, both from the germline V gene. There are 18 amino acids in the CDR3, from cysteine to phenylalanine inclusive. No DNA is listed.